This T cell receptor (beta chain) was documented in a study of radiotherapy plus CTLA-4 blockade in lung cancer. As for the study in general: Objective responses arose in 15% to 20% of patients, and 25% to 40% experienced disease control.

Assay used: immunoSEQ multiplex PCR; TCRdb lists only in-frame clones, some missing. This sample carries tens of thousands of clones, roughly 80% of them seen once, and the ten largest clones take more than 0.75%. Those patients who had chemo-refractory metastatic non-small-cell lung cancer were given focal radiation along with CTLA-4 blockade through ipilimumab. The clonotype was recovered from a human donor with non-small cell lung cancer who had stable disease on radiotherapy plus ipilimumab. Source: peripheral blood, taken from a patient treated with radiotherapy plus ipilimumab.

CDR3 DNA: TGTGCCAGTAGTACCGAAGGGACAGGGCCCTACACCGGGGAGCTGTTTTTT. This translates into CASSTEGTGPYTGELFF. The chain carries TRBV19 and TRBJ2-2; TRBD1 matches at 9 bases. Trimming took 4 bases from V and 3 from J; bases not matched to a gene: 9. CDR1 is LNHDA and CDR2 is SQIVND in the germline V gene (reference sequence). The CDR3 is 17 residues long.